This T cell receptor beta chain originates from a study of blood T cell repertoires in COVID-19. Study-wide context: The study drew acute and convalescent COVID-19 samples from the United States, Italy and Spain. T cells, B-cell-depleted T cells, or PBMCs provided the cDNA or gDNA that served as material.

Per the original methods: Reference gene primer amplification gave nucleated cell count estimates. Repertoires were generated with immunoSEQ multiplex PCR, while TCRdb's copy carries only in-frame clones and drops some. That table supplies the V and J calls and clone size; D and trimming were determined from the DNA. The sample shows around 120,000 clones, around 91% of them seen only once. Seattle-derived patients entered the study during active infection and were followed longitudinally. What was sequenced was peripheral blood. The sequence was obtained from a woman aged 60-70 years with COVID-19, enrolled during active disease.

The CDR3 region is CASSYRTGARDTEAFF. In nucleotides, the CDR3 is TGTGCCAGCAGTTACAGGACAGGGGCAAGGGACACTGAAGCTTTCTTT. The V call is TRBV6-6, the J call TRBJ1-1; 9 nucleotides align to TRBD1. Germline assignment: CDR1 MNHNY and CDR2 SVGAGI (reference sequence). The V segment lost 2 bases and the J segment 3 bases; nucleotides outside the gene matches: 7. The CDR3 is 16 residues long.